This is a list of T cell receptor beta chains from one sample in a study of shared clonotypes between healthy human individuals. The assay was immunoSEQ multiplex PCR, and TCRdb's table has in-frame clones only and misses some. The profile shows some 2.1 million clones, less than 95% of them singletons. Input material: naive CD8+ T cells sorted from blood. These receptors originate from a man aged 18 to 35 in good health. CDR3s include the opening cysteine and the closing phenylalanine or tryptophan. A D gene is named only where the DNA matches it firmly. Expanded clones get a size class; other rows say once, few or many, or leave the size out.

.,TRBV27,.,TRBJ2-5,CASSLFGGETQYF,TGTGCCAGCAGTTTATTCGGCGGGGAGACCCAGTACTTC
.,TRBV6-5,TRBD2,TRBJ2-3,CATRLAHTDTQYF,TGTGCCACCCGACTAGCCCACACAGATACGCAGTATTTT
.,TRBV5-1,.,TRBJ2-3,CASSTPPGGNHFTDTQYF,TGCGCCAGCAGCACCCCTCCCGGGGGTAATCACTTCACAGATACGCAGTATTTT
.,TRBV30,.,TRBJ2-2,CAWQGGGSNTGELFF,TGTGCCTGGCAAGGAGGGGGTTCGAACACCGGGGAGCTGTTTTTT
.,TRBV4-1,TRBD2,TRBJ2-1,CASSQVSSGEQFF,TGCGCCAGCAGCCAAGTCTCTAGCGGGGAGCAGTTCTTC
.,TRBV28,TRBD1,TRBJ2-3,CASSFRGPSTDTQYF,TGTGCCAGCAGTTTCAGGGGGCCTAGCACAGATACGCAGTATTTT
.,TRBV19,TRBD1,TRBJ2-3,CASSTGGQPSHTQYF,TGTGCCAGTAGTACAGGGGGACAGCCCAGTCATACGCAGTATTTT
.,TRBV27,.,TRBJ2-7,CASRPAGPASYEQYF,TGTGCCAGCAGACCCGCAGGGCCGGCCTCCTACGAGCAGTACTTC
.,TRBV28,TRBD1,TRBJ2-5,CASSLPGGETQYF,TGTGCCAGCAGTTTACCAGGGGGAGAGACCCAGTACTTC
.,TRBV5-1,.,TRBJ1-2,CASSAPGPSGYGYTF,TGCGCCAGCAGCGCCCCCGGGCCCTCGGGATATGGCTACACCTTC
.,TRBV11-2,.,TRBJ2-5,CASSPRGADLQETQYF,TGTGCCAGCAGCCCTCGGGGAGCGGACCTCCAAGAGACCCAGTACTTC
.,TRBV30,.,TRBJ1-2,CAWDAKDGYTF,TGTGCCTGGGACGCCAAGGATGGCTACACCTTC
once,TRBV27,.,TRBJ2-6,CASTTTGVTGANVLTF,TGTGCCAGCACAACTACGGGGGTCACTGGGGCCAACGTCCTGACTTTC
.,TRBV7-9,TRBD1,TRBJ1-5,CASSLGDRGSNQPQHF,TGTGCCAGCAGCTTAGGGGACAGGGGTAGCAATCAGCCCCAGCATTTT
once,TRBV7-9,TRBD1,TRBJ2-7,CASGWPGQGGEQYF,TGTGCCAGCGGGTGGCCGGGACAGGGGGGCGAGCAGTACTTC
.,TRBV5-6,TRBD2,TRBJ2-2,CASSSLAGEYTGELFF,TGTGCCAGCAGTAGCTTGGCGGGGGAATACACCGGGGAGCTGTTTTTT
few,TRBV2,.,TRBJ1-2,CASSEALGGEGYGYTF,TGTGCCAGCAGTGAAGCGCTTGGAGGGGAAGGCTATGGCTACACCTTC
.,TRBV21-1,.,TRBJ2-1,CASLIETSGKQHEQFF,TGTGCCAGCCTTATAGAAACTAGCGGGAAACAACATGAGCAGTTCTTC
.,TRBV6-1,.,TRBJ1-5,CASSDNSFQPQHF,TGTGCCAGCAGTGACAACTCATTTCAGCCCCAGCATTTT
.,TRBV5-1,.,TRBJ2-3,CASRFPWGAETDTQYF,TGCGCCAGCAGGTTTCCCTGGGGCGCGGAAACAGATACGCAGTATTTT
.,TRBV4-1,.,TRBJ2-7,CASSHVPAEEQYF,TGCGCCAGCAGCCATGTCCCGGCGGAAGAGCAGTACTTC
once,TRBV30,.,TRBJ2-1,CARRSLYNEQFF,TGCGCCCGGAGAAGTCTCTACAATGAGCAGTTCTTC
.,TRBV27,.,TRBJ1-2,CASTPHAGAGYTF,TGTGCCAGCACCCCGCATGCGGGGGCCGGCTACACCTTC
.,TRBV5-5,.,TRBJ1-2,CASSIAGQLYGYTF,TGTGCCAGCAGCATCGCTGGACAGCTCTACGGCTACACCTTC
.,TRBV11-2,TRBD2,TRBJ2-1,CASSPQSGGSYNEQFF,TGTGCCAGCAGCCCCCAAAGCGGGGGTTCCTACAATGAGCAGTTCTTC
.,TRBV6-5,TRBD2,TRBJ2-7,CASSYSSAGDYEQYF,TGTGCCAGCAGTTACTCGTCAGCGGGAGACTACGAGCAGTACTTC
.,TRBV28,.,TRBJ1-5,CASSYVGSNQPQHF,TGTGCCAGCAGTTATGTGGGTAGCAATCAGCCCCAGCATTTT
.,TRBV19,.,TRBJ2-6,CASIATIITGEAGANVLTF,TGTGCCAGTATCGCGACCATTATCACAGGGGAGGCTGGGGCCAACGTCCTGACTTTC
.,TRBV11-3,TRBD2,TRBJ2-3,CASSLDATREGSDTQYF,TGTGCCAGCAGCTTAGATGCAACGCGGGAGGGCTCAGATACGCAGTATTTT
.,TRBV27,.,TRBJ2-2,CASSGVGSQGNTGELFF,TGTGCCAGCAGTGGCGTGGGTTCACAGGGAAACACCGGGGAGCTGTTTTTT
.,TRBV6-5,.,TRBJ1-1,CASSYSLGNPEAFF,TGTGCCAGCAGTTACTCGCTGGGCAACCCTGAAGCTTTCTTT
.,TRBV6-5,.,TRBJ2-7,CASSYTVDSSYEQYF,TGTGCCAGCAGTTATACGGTGGACAGCTCCTACGAGCAGTACTTC
.,TRBV10-1,.,TRBJ2-2,CASSETGGGPGELFF,TGCGCCAGCAGTGAGACGGGAGGGGGCCCCGGGGAGCTGTTTTTT
.,TRBV30,TRBD1,TRBJ1-2,CAWSTGGLGYTF,TGTGCCTGGAGTACAGGGGGCTTGGGCTACACCTTC
.,TRBV4-3,.,TRBJ2-7,CASSQDRGDEQYF,TGCGCCAGCAGCCAAGATAGAGGGGACGAGCAGTACTTC
.,TRBV4-1,TRBD1,TRBJ2-7,CASSQGRQGVTYEQYF,TGCGCCAGCAGCCAAGGAAGACAGGGTGTTACCTACGAGCAGTACTTC
.,TRBV29-1,.,TRBJ2-7,CSVVLTEFYEQYF,TGCAGCGTTGTCTTAACCGAATTCTACGAGCAGTACTTC
.,TRBV7-9,TRBD1,TRBJ2-7,CASSLGTGNPYEQYF,TGTGCCAGCAGCTTAGGGACAGGGAATCCCTACGAGCAGTACTTC
.,TRBV7-9,.,TRBJ1-5,CASSLVMGQPQHF,TGTGCCAGCAGCTTAGTAATGGGTCAGCCCCAGCATTTT
.,TRBV5-6,TRBD2,TRBJ2-7,CASSLPLAGGTYEQYF,TGTGCCAGCAGCTTGCCGCTAGCGGGAGGAACCTACGAGCAGTACTTC
.,TRBV27,.,TRBJ2-7,CASSHNYEQYF,TGTGCCAGCAGTCACAACTACGAGCAGTACTTC